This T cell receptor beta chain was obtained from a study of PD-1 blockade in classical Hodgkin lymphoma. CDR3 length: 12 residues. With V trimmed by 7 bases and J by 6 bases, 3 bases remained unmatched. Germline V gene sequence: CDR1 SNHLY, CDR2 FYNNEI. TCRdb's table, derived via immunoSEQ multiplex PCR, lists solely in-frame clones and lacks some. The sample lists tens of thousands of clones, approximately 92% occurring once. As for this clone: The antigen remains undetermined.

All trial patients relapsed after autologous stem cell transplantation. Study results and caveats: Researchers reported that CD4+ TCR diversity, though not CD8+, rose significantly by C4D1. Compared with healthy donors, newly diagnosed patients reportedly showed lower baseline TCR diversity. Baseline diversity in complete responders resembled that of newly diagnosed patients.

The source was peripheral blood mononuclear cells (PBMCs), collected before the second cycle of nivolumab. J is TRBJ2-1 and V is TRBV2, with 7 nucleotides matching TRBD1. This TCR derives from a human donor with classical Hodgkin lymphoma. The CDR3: CASNRGANEQFF. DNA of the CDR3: TGTGCCAGCAACAGGGGTGCCAATGAGCAGTTCTTC.